These 27 T cell receptor beta chains share one sample of origin, sequenced in a study of response to subunit inactivated influenza vaccine. One entry per CDR3 protein results from TCRdb running MiXCR on the RT-PCR reads. The data hold hundreds of thousands of distinct CDR3 sequences, with about 17% observed a single time. Source: CD4+ T cells sorted from PBMCs, taken about 24 months after vaccination. The receptor source for this set is a man between 45 and 75 years old who received an inactivated influenza vaccine.

The chain employs TRBV5-1 and TRBJ2-3; D ambiguous. V shed 1 base and J shed 1 base, with 7 bases lying between them. This CDR3 has 14 amino acids. Germline assignment: CDR1 SGHRS and CDR2 YFSETQ. CDR3 protein: CASSLFAGTDTQYF. DNA for the CDR3: TGCGCCAGCAGCTTGTTTGCGGGCACAGATACGCAGTATTTT.

V gene TRBV12-3 or TRBV12-4 combines with J gene TRBJ2-7, with D tentatively TRBD1 or TRBD2 (6 bases each). The length of the CDR3 is 17 residues. The V gene lost 3 bases and the J gene lost 3 bases, with 21 bases spanning the gap. The CDR3 DNA is TGTGCCAGCAGTTTCTTTGGGCTCAGGGGAGGAGGCTACGAGCAGTACTTC. Protein: CASSFFGLRGGGYEQYF.

This rearrangement joins TRBV20-1 to TRBJ2-1, with a tentative D call TRBD1 (5 bases). The CDR3 runs to 12 residues. Germline V gene data show CDR1 as DFQATT and CDR2 as SNEGSKA (reference sequence). Trimming shortened V by 6 bases and J by 8 bases, and 14 bases separated the two germline ends. The CDR3 DNA sequence: TGCAGTGCGAAAAGGGGAATCGATGAGCAGTTCTTC. Residues: CSAKRGIDEQFF.

This clonotype came up many times. This chain's CDR3 is CASSPNALGRMGGELFF. The CDR3 DNA is TGTGCCAGCAGCCCAAACGCCCTCGGGAGGATGGGCGGGGAGCTGTTTTTT. The V call is TRBV7-2, the J call TRBJ2-2; TRBD2 aligns across 7 bases. The length of the CDR3 is 17 residues. Germline V gene sequence: CDR1 SGHTA, CDR2 FQGNSA. The V and J ends lost 5 bases and 7 bases, in that order; junction bases with no gene match: 16.

This clonotype was observed at least ten times. V usage is TRBV7-2 and J usage is TRBJ2-5; no clear D gene. With 1 base removed from V and 5 bases from J, the gap between germline ends came to 5 bases. CDR1 and CDR2 (germline): SGHTA, FQGNSA. This CDR3 spans 12 amino acids. In nucleotides, the CDR3 is TGTGCCAGCAGCTTAGTTCGGGAGACCCAGTACTTC. As protein: CASSLVRETQYF.

The CDR3 here is CATSRPGTGELFF. CDR3 bases: TGTGCCACCAGTCGTCCGGGAACCGGGGAGCTGTTTTTT. The chain uses TRBV24-1 and TRBJ2-2; D may be TRBD2 (5 bases). This CDR3 is 13 amino acids long. Germline CDR1 and CDR2: KGHDR and SFDVKD. Trimming shortened V by 6 bases and J by 5 bases, and 9 bases separated the two germline ends.

In this sample, this clonotype turned up many times. The CDR3 loop reads CAISQGAGTEAFF. The DNA of the CDR3 is TGTGCCATCAGCCAGGGGGCCGGCACTGAAGCTTTCTTT. The chain has TRBV10-3 and TRBJ1-1; 8 bases match TRBD1. Germline V CDR1 and CDR2: ENHRY, SYGVKD. The CDR3 totals 13 residues. J was trimmed by 4 bases and V by 6 bases; bases with no gene match: 4.

The V and J genes are TRBV9 and TRBJ2-5; possible D gene TRBD1, 6 bases. The V gene's germline CDR1 is SGDLS and CDR2 YYNGEE. V was pared by 3 bases and J by 2 bases, with 11 bases between. The length of the CDR3 is 14 residues. DNA of the CDR3: TGTGCCAGCAGCGCAACAGGGAGACAAGAGACCCAGTACTTC. Translated, it gives CASSATGRQETQYF.

This clonotype was seen more than once but under ten times. The V and J genes are TRBV12-3 or TRBV12-4 and TRBJ2-1; 16 bases map to TRBD2. This CDR3 contains 20 residues. V was clipped by 10 bases and J by 1 base; unmatched bases: 16. CDR3 sequence: CATKKAPGLAGGRSYNEQFF. CDR3 sequence (DNA): TGTGCCACAAAGAAGGCTCCGGGACTAGCGGGAGGGAGGTCCTACAATGAGCAGTTCTTC.

The V gene is TRBV15, the J gene TRBJ2-7; D perhaps matches TRBD2 (6 bases). V lost 8 bases, J lost 3 bases, and 23 bases lay in between. CDR3 length: 16 residues. Germline V gene lookup returns CDR1 LNHNV and CDR2 YYDKDF (reference sequence). CDR3 loop: CATENWFLALNYEQYF. The CDR3 nucleotides read TGTGCCACCGAAAACTGGTTTCTAGCGCTTAACTACGAGCAGTACTTC.

The V and J genes are TRBV7-2 and TRBJ1-1; 7 bases match TRBD1. The trim removed 5 bases at V and 8 bases at J, leaving 8 bases unmatched. The CDR3 loop spans 13 amino acids. The germline gives CDR1 SGHTA, CDR2 FQGNSA. The CDR3 protein is CASSPGGQVEAFF. CDR3 sequence (DNA): TGTGCCAGCAGCCCCGGTGGACAGGTAGAAGCTTTCTTT.

This clonotype appeared a few times. This chain links TRBV7-2 with TRBJ2-7; 7 nucleotides agree with TRBD2. J gave up 6 bases and V 5 bases, and 10 bases lay outside the gene matches. Germline V gives CDR1 SGHTA, CDR2 FQGNSA. The CDR3 runs to 14 residues. In nucleotides, the CDR3 is TGTGCCAGCAGCACTACTAGCGAATCGTCCGAGCAGTACTTC. This encodes CASSTTSESSEQYF.

This chain uses TRBV7-9 with TRBJ1-1, with 7 positions matching TRBD1. This CDR3 is built from 13 residues. Germline values: CDR1 SEHNR, CDR2 FQNEAQ (reference sequence). Trimming removed 9 bases from V and 10 bases from J; junction bases left unmatched: 14. Here the CDR3 reads CASSPGQDALAFF. In nucleotides, the CDR3 is TGTGCCAGTAGCCCCGGACAGGACGCGCTAGCTTTCTTT.

The CDR3 is CASSQRKSSYNEQFF. DNA for the CDR3: TGCGCCAGCAGCCAGCGGAAGAGCTCCTACAATGAGCAGTTCTTC. V usage is TRBV4-3 and J usage is TRBJ2-1; D call uncertain. CDR1 is LGHNA and CDR2 is YSLEER in the germline V gene. The CDR3 is 15 residues long. The V and J ends lost 3 bases and 0 bases respectively, with 9 bases between them.

To note about this clonotype: This clone may be a read error of a much larger clone one base away. The chain links TRBV4-3 to TRBJ1-2; D may be TRBD1 (5 bases). The CDR3 length is 15 residues. Germline values: CDR1 LGHNA, CDR2 YSLEER. CDR3 DNA sequence: TGCGCCAGCCGCCAAGCCGGTGGGGGAGGTTATGGCTACACCTTC. As protein: CASRQAGGGGYGYTF.

This chain joins TRBV2 and TRBJ1-2; the D is unclear. V shed 6 bases and J shed 7 bases, with 15 bases lying between them. The CDR3 length is 13 residues. CDR1 SNHLY and CDR2 FYNNEI come from the germline V gene. In DNA form, the CDR3 reads TGTGCCAGCAGCTACCAGGAGGGTAGTGGCTACACCTTC. Translating gives CASSYQEGSGYTF.

This clonotype was counted only a few times. The chain is built from TRBV6-1 and TRBJ1-1, with 7 bases aligning to TRBD1. V lost 5 bases to trimming and J lost 4 bases; unmatched junction nucleotides: 7. The CDR3 is made up of 14 amino acids. Germline V gene data show CDR1 as MNHNS and CDR2 as SASEGT. CDR3 nucleotides: TGTGCCAGCAGTCGACAGGGCTCGGGCACTGAAGCTTTCTTT. Translation: CASSRQGSGTEAFF.

This clonotype has more than one count but fewer than ten. V gene TRBV29-1 combines with J gene TRBJ2-1; D gene uncertain. The germline gives CDR1 SQVTM, CDR2 ANQGSEA. Trimming removed 4 bases at V and 0 bases at J, with 19 bases between. CDR3 length equals 17 residues. The CDR3 loop reads CSVAGQLFPFSYNEQFF. The CDR3 DNA follows: TGCAGCGTTGCCGGGCAGCTCTTCCCCTTCTCCTACAATGAGCAGTTCTTC.

This clonotype was seen more than once but under ten times. The chain couples TRBV7-2 to TRBJ2-6, with TRBD1 identical over 7 bases. J lost 0 bases, V lost 0 bases, and 2 bases had no gene match. CDR3 length equals 17 residues. Germline V gene lookup returns CDR1 SGHTA and CDR2 FQGNSA. CDR3 amino acids: CASSLAGQISGANVLTF. The CDR3 DNA sequence: TGTGCCAGCAGCTTAGCGGGACAGATCTCTGGGGCCAACGTCCTGACTTTC.

This clonotype was detected a few times. The rearrangement joins TRBV7-2 to TRBJ1-1; D is possibly TRBD1 (5 bases). The CDR3 contains 12 residues. V lost 5 bases and J lost 10, with 14 bases in between. The germline V gene encodes CDR1 SGHTA and CDR2 FQGNSA. CDR3 nucleotide sequence: TGTGCCAGCAGCCCAGGGAATTTGCGAGCTTTCTTT. The encoded protein is CASSPGNLRAFF.

This clonotype was detected only a few times. The chain joins TRBV7-2 to TRBJ2-1; D tentatively fits TRBD1 or TRBD2 (5 bases each). Germline values: CDR1 SGHTA, CDR2 FQGNSA. This CDR3 contains 12 residues. V shed 5 bases and J shed 10 bases, with 12 bases lying between them. As DNA, the CDR3 is TGTGCCAGCAGCCTAGTTGGGACCGAGCAGTTCTTC. Translating it yields CASSLVGTEQFF.

This clonotype was picked up many times. The rearrangement links TRBV5-1 to TRBJ2-2; 7 bases are shared with TRBD2. V was clipped by 3 bases and J by 2 bases; unmatched bases: 4. The CDR3 loop spans 15 amino acids. Germline lookup yields CDR1 SGHRS and CDR2 YFSETQ. CDR3 nucleotide sequence: TGCGCCAGCAGCTCGGGACTACATAACACCGGGGAGCTGTTTTTT. Protein sequence: CASSSGLHNTGELFF.

The genes are TRBV5-1 and TRBJ1-3; D not resolved. The CDR3 covers 16 residues. CDR1 and CDR2 from the germline V gene are SGHRS and YFSETQ. Deletions cut 0 bases from V and 0 bases from J, with 10 bases between. CDR3 sequence (DNA): TGCGCCAGCAGCTTGGGGGCGAGCGTCTCTGGAAACACCATATATTTT. It encodes CASSLGASVSGNTIYF.

CDR3 residues: CASSEGVISSYEQYF. In DNA form, the CDR3 reads TGTGCCAGCAGCGAAGGGGTTATCAGCTCCTACGAGCAGTACTTC. The chain is built from TRBV7-2 and TRBJ2-7, with TRBD1 as a possible D gene (5 bases). The germline V gene has CDR1 SGHTA and CDR2 FQGNSA. This CDR3 spans 15 amino acids. Trimming took off 5 bases at V and 0 bases at J, with 14 bases between the two ends.

This clonotype was recorded only once. CDR3 sequence: CASRVGQGTYGYTF. In nucleotides, the CDR3 is TGTGCCAGCAGAGTAGGACAGGGCACCTATGGCTACACCTTC. The chain couples TRBV6-1 to TRBJ1-2, with TRBD1 matching 8 bases. CDR1 MNHNS and CDR2 SASEGT come from the germline V gene. The CDR3 covers 14 residues. Trimming took 6 bases from V and 4 from J; bases not matched to a gene: 7.

This clonotype was recorded a few times. V is TRBV2 and J is TRBJ1-1; the D is unclear. There are 13 residues in the CDR3. The germline V gene encodes CDR1 SNHLY and CDR2 FYNNEI. Trimming took off 6 bases at V and 0 bases at J, with 8 bases between the two ends. The CDR3 is CASRVDVNTEAFF. CDR3 sequence (DNA): TGTGCCAGCAGAGTCGACGTGAACACTGAAGCTTTCTTT.

In this sample, this clonotype turned up once. The gene calls are TRBV19 and TRBJ2-6; D remains ambiguous. V lost 4 bases to trimming and J lost 0 bases, with 13 bases between them. The CDR3 runs to 17 residues. Per germline, CDR1 LNHDA and CDR2 SQIVND (reference sequence). In DNA, the CDR3 is TGTGCCAGTAGTAAAAGTAGGGCGGACTCTGGGGCCAACGTCCTGACTTTC. This gives the protein CASSKSRADSGANVLTF.